This TCR beta chain stems from a study of vaccination and CD4 T cells after COVID-19. Study-wide background: Post-COVID draws followed diagnosis by a median around 92 days (range 35 to 161). Overlapping SARS-CoV-2, HCoV-NL63, HCoV-OC43 and HCoV-229E spike peptides were used to stimulate cells. Controls had a CEFX pool, an HIV-1 Nef pool, or no peptide added.

Treatment here: roughly 10-day PBMC culture with coronavirus spike peptide pools or control peptides (ViraFEST assay). The CDR3 has 15 amino acids. The germline V gene encodes CDR1 DFQATT and CDR2 SNEGSKA (reference sequence). The Oncomine TCR Beta short-read assay generated sequence data from the DNA of cultured CD4+ T cells. MiXCR, run by TCRdb on the PCR reads, gives a single entry per CDR3 protein. The sample contains around 21,000 distinct CDR3 sequences, 55% of which appear only once. On this clonotype: What it binds is not known. One end of the junction does not line up with germline, which may come from a read error.

The specimen was CD4+ T cells from blood, cultured in vitro. This TCR came from a human donor who had recovered from COVID-19. The chain is built from TRBV20-1 and TRBJ2-7; D may be TRBD1 (5 bases). For the CDR3, the DNA is TGCAGTGCTAGTCAGGCCTCCCAGGGCTCCAACGAGCAGTACTTC. Translating it yields CSASQASQGSNEQYF.